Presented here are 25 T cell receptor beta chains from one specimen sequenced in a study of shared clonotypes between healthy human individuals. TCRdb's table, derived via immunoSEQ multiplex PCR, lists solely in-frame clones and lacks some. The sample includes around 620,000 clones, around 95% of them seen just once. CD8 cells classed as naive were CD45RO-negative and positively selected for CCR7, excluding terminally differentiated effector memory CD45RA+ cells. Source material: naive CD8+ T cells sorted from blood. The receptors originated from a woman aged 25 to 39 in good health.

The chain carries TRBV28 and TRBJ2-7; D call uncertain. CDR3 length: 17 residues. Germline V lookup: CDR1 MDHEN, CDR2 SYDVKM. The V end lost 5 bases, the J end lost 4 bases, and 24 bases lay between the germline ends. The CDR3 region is CASSVSIMNTDSYEQYF. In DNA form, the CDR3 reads TGTGCCAGCAGTGTAAGTATCATGAACACAGACTCGTACGAGCAGTACTTC.

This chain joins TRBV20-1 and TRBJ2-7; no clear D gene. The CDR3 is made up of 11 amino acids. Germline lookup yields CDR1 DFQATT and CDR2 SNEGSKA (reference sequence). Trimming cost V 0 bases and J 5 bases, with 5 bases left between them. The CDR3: CSARDSHEQYF. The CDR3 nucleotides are TGCAGTGCTAGAGATAGCCACGAGCAGTACTTC.

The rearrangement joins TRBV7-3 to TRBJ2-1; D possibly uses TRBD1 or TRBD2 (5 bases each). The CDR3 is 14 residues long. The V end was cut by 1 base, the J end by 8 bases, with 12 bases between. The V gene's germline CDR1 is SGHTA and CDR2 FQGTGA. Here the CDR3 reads CASSLSHRGHEQFF. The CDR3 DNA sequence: TGTGCCAGCAGCTTAAGTCACCGGGGCCATGAGCAGTTCTTC. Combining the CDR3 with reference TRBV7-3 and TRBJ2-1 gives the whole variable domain GAGVSQTPSNKVTEKGKYVELRCDPISGHTALYWYRQSLGQGPEFLIYFQGTGAADDSGLPNDRFFAVRPEGSVSTLKIQRTERGDSAVYLCASSLSHRGHEQFFGPGTRLTVL.

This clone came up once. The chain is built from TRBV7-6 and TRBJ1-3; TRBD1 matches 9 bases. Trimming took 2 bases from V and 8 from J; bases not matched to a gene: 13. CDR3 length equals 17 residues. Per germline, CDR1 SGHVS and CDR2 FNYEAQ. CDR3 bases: TGTGCCAGCAGCTTAAGTGGGACAGGGACAAACCGAGACACCATATATTTT. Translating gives CASSLSGTGTNRDTIYF.

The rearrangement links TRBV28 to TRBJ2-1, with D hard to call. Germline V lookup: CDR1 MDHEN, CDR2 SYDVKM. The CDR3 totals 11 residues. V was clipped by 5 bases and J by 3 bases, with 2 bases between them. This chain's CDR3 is CASSGYNEQFF. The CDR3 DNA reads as TGTGCCAGCAGTGGCTACAATGAGCAGTTCTTC.

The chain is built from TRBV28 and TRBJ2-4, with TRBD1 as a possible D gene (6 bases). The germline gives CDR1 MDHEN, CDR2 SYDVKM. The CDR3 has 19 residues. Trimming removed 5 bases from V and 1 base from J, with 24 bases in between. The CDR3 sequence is CASSRQNAGAGMAKNIQYF. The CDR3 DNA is TGTGCCAGCAGTCGCCAAAATGCAGGGGCCGGGATGGCCAAAAACATTCAGTACTTC.

The CDR3 coding sequence is TGTGCCAGCAGTTTATTGCGGGGTTTAAGCTCCTACGAGCAGTACTTC. Its protein product is CASSLLRGLSSYEQYF. The gene calls are TRBV28 and TRBJ2-7, with D possibly TRBD2 on 6 matching bases. Germline V lookup: CDR1 MDHEN, CDR2 SYDVKM. V was clipped by 1 base and J by 0 bases, with 13 bases between them. The CDR3 sequence is 16 residues long.

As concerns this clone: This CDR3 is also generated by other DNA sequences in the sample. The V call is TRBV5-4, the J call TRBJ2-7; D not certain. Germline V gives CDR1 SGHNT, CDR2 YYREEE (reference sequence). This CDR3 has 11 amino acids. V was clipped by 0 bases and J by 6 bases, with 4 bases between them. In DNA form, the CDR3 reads TGTGCCAGCAGCTTGGCAAGCGAGCAGTACTTC. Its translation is CASSLASEQYF.

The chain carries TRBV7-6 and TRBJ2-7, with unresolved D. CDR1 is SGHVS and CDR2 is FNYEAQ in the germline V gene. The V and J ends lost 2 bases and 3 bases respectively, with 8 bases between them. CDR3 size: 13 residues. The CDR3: CASSLHEDYEQYF. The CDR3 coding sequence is TGTGCCAGCAGCTTACACGAGGACTACGAGCAGTACTTC.

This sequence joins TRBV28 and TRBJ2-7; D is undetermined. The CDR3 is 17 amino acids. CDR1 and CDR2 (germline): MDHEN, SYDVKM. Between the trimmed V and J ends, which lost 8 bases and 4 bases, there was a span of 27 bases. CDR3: CASGQLVGLGREYEQYF. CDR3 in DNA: TGTGCCAGCGGCCAACTGGTGGGTCTGGGCAGAGAGTACGAGCAGTACTTC.

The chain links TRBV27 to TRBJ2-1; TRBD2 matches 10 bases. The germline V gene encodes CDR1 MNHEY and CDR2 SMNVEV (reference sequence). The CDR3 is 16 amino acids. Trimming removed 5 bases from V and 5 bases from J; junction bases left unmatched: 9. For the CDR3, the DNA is TGTGCCAGCAGTATAGCCGGGACTAGCGCCCACAATGAGCAGTTCTTC. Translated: CASSIAGTSAHNEQFF.

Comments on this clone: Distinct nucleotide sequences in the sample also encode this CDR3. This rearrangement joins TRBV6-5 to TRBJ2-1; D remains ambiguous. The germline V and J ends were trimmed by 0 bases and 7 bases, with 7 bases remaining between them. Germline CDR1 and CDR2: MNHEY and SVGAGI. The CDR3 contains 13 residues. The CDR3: CASSYSRQNEQFF. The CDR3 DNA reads TGTGCCAGCAGTTACTCGAGGCAAAATGAGCAGTTCTTC.

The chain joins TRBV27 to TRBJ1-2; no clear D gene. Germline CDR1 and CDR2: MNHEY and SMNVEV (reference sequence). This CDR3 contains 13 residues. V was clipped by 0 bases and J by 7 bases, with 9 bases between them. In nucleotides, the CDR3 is TGTGCCAGCAGTTTATCGAAACCGGGTGGCTACACCTTC. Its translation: CASSLSKPGGYTF.

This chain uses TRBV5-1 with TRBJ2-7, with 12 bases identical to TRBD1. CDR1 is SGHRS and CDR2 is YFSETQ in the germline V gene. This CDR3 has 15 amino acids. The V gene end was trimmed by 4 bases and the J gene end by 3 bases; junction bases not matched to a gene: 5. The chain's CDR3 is CASSEGQGARYEQYF. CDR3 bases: TGCGCCAGCAGCGAGGGACAGGGGGCCCGCTACGAGCAGTACTTC.

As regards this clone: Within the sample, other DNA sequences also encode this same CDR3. The CDR3 bases are TGCAGCGTTGAAGATCGCACAGGGGGGCCTTACGAGCAGTACTTC. Residues: CSVEDRTGGPYEQYF. V gene TRBV29-1 combines with J gene TRBJ2-7; 8 bases agree with TRBD1. V trimming: 0 bases; J trimming: 4 bases; junction bases outside the gene matches: 8. This CDR3 comprises 15 residues. Germline V gene data show CDR1 as SQVTM and CDR2 as ANQGSEA.

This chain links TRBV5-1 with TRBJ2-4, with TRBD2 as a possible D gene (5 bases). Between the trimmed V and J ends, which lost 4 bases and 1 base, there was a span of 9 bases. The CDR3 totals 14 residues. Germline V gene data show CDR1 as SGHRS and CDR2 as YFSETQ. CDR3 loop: CASSSPGAKNIQYF. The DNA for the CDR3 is TGCGCCAGCAGCAGCCCGGGGGCCAAAAACATTCAGTACTTC.

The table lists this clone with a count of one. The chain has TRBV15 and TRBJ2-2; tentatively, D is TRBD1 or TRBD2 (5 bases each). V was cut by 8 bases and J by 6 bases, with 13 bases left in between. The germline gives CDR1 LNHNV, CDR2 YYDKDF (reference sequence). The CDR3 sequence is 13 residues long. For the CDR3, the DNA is TGTGCCACCCGGCCTATGGGGGCCGGGGAGCTGTTTTTT. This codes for CATRPMGAGELFF.

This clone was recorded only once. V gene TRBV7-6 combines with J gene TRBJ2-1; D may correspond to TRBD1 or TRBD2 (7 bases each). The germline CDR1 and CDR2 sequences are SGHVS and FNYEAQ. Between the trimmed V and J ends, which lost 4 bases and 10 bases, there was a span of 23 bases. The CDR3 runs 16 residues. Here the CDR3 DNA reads TGTGCCAGCAGCTCAAGTTGGGGAGGGGGCCACGACGAGCAGTTCTTC. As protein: CASSSSWGGGHDEQFF. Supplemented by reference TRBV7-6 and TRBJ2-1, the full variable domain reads GAGVSQSPRYKVTKRGQDVALRCDPISGHVSLYWYRQALGQGPEFLTYFNYEAQQDKSGLPNDRFSAERPEGSISTLTIQRTEQRDSAMYRCASSSSWGGGHDEQFFGPGTRLTVL.

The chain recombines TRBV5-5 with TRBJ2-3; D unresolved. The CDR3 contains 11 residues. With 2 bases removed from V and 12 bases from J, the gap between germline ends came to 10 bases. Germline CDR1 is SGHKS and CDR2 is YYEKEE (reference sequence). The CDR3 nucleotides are TGTGCCAGCAGCTTTCAGGAAGATCAGTATTTT. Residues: CASSFQEDQYF.

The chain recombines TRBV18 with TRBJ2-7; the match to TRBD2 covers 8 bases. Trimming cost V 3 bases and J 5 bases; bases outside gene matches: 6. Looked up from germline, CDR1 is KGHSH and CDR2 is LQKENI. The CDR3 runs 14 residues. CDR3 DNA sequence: TGTGCCAGCTCACCCCGGGAGGGCCGGCACGAGCAGTACTTC. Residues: CASSPREGRHEQYF.

The DNA for the CDR3 is TGTGCCAGCAGCCAAGGGACAGAATCTGGAAACACCATATATTTT. Protein product: CASSQGTESGNTIYF. The chain uses TRBV14 and TRBJ1-3, with D possibly matching TRBD1 (6 bases). This CDR3 spans 15 amino acids. The V gene's germline CDR1 is SGHDN and CDR2 FVKESK. V was clipped by 1 base and J by 1 base, with 8 bases between them.

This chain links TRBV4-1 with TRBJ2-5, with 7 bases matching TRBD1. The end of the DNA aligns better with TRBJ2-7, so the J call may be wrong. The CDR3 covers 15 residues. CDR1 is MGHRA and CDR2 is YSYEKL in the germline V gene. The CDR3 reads CASSHDRDSLYEQYF. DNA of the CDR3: TGCGCCAGCAGCCACGACCGGGACAGTCTATACGAGCAGTACTTC.

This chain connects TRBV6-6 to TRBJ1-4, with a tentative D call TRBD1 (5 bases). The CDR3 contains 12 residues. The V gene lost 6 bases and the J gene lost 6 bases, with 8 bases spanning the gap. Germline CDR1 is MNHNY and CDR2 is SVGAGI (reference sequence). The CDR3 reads CASRGRHEKLFF. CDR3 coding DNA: TGTGCCAGCAGGGGACGTCATGAAAAACTGTTTTTT.

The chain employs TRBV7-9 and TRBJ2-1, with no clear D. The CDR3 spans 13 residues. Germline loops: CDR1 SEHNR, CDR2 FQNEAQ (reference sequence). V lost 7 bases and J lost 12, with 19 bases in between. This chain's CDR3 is CASTFRDSGRQFF. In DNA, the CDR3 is TGTGCCAGCACCTTTCGAGATTCAGGTCGGCAGTTCTTC.

CDR3 bases: TGCGCCAGCAGCTATGGACTAGCGGGAGGGCCTGGTAGCACAGATACGCAGTATTTT. Encoded protein: CASSYGLAGGPGSTDTQYF. The chain uses TRBV5-1 and TRBJ2-3, with TRBD2 matching over 15 bases. The V segment lost 3 bases and the J segment 0 bases; nucleotides outside the gene matches: 8. This CDR3 is built from 19 residues. Germline V gene data show CDR1 as SGHRS and CDR2 as YFSETQ. The whole variable domain, filled in from reference TRBV5-1 and TRBJ2-3, reads KAGVTQTPRYLIKTRGQQVTLSCSPISGHRSVSWYQQTPGQGLQFLFEYFSETQRNKGNFPGRFSGRQFSNSRSEMNVSTLELGDSALYLCASSYGLAGGPGSTDTQYFGPGTRLTVL.